These T cell receptor beta chains were read from a single sample in a study of OX40 agonist ivuxolimab in advanced cancers. Profiled with immunoSEQ multiplex PCR; TCRdb holds only in-frame clones, not every one. The sample lists 35,000 to 50,000 clones, 88% occurring once. The sequenced sample was CD4+ or CD8+ T cells sorted from blood, obtained in a trial of the OX40 agonist ivuxolimab. The receptors derive from an adult with an advanced solid tumor such as melanoma, head and neck, liver or kidney cancer. Each CDR3 is given with its conserved first and last residue. A D gene is named only where the DNA matches it firmly. Clone size is given for some rows only: seen once, a few or many times, or a class if the clone is expanded.

DNA: TGTGCCAGTAGTATTGTGGTCGGGGTCTACGAGCAGTACTTC; CDR3: CASSIVVGVYEQYF; size: .; V: TRBV19; J: TRBJ2-7; D: .
DNA: TGTGCCAGCAGTTATGCGGGAGGGGTGTACGAGCAGTACTTC; CDR3: CASSYAGGVYEQYF; size: .; V: TRBV6-5; J: TRBJ2-7; D: TRBD2
DNA: TGTGCCAGCAGCTTGGGGCAGACCACTGAAGCTTTCTTT; CDR3: CASSLGQTTEAFF; size: .; V: TRBV5-4; J: TRBJ1-1; D: .
DNA: TGTGCCACCAGCAGAGATCACAACTCTGGGGCCAACGTCCTGACTTTC; CDR3: CATSRDHNSGANVLTF; size: few; V: TRBV15; J: TRBJ2-6; D: .
DNA: TGCGCCAGCAGCCAAGAGAACGGTGGGCGGGGGCCCACAGATACGCAGTATTTT; CDR3: CASSQENGGRGPTDTQYF; size: .; V: TRBV4-1; J: TRBJ2-3; D: .
DNA: TGTGCCACCAGCAGAGATGGTAGGGTAGGCTACACCTTC; CDR3: CATSRDGRVGYTF; size: .; V: TRBV15; J: TRBJ1-2; D: .
DNA: TGTGCCAGCAGTTTCCCCACCCCCGGCTATGGCTACACCTTC; CDR3: CASSFPTPGYGYTF; size: once; V: TRBV28; J: TRBJ1-2; D: .
DNA: TGCGCCAGCAGGATGACAGGGAACACTGAAGCTTTCTTT; CDR3: CASRMTGNTEAFF; size: .; V: TRBV10-2; J: TRBJ1-1; D: .
DNA: TGCGCCAGCCCCGGACAGGTCTCCTACGAGCAGTACTTC; CDR3: CASPGQVSYEQYF; size: .; V: TRBV5-1; J: TRBJ2-7; D: TRBD1
DNA: TGTGCCAGTAGTATTGGCCAGGGGGGGGACACTGAAGCTTTCTTT; CDR3: CASSIGQGGDTEAFF; size: .; V: TRBV19; J: TRBJ1-1; D: TRBD1
DNA: TGTGCCAGCAGCCCGTCGGTGGTCCACGAGCAGTACTTC; CDR3: CASSPSVVHEQYF; size: .; V: TRBV5-4; J: TRBJ2-7; D: .
DNA: TGTGCCAGCAGACTAAGGCCCAGCACAGATACGCAGTATTTT; CDR3: CASRLRPSTDTQYF; size: .; V: TRBV6-6; J: TRBJ2-3; D: .
DNA: TGTGCCAGCAGCTTGGCTCCGGAGCGGGTCCCAGATACGCAGTATTTT; CDR3: CASSLAPERVPDTQYF; size: .; V: TRBV25-1; J: TRBJ2-3; D: .
DNA: TGCGCCAGCAGCTTGGAGGGACTAGCGGGAGTTTACAATGAGCAGTTCTTC; CDR3: CASSLEGLAGVYNEQFF; size: once; V: TRBV5-1; J: TRBJ2-1; D: TRBD2
DNA: TGTGCCATCCCAGGGACTGCGAATTCCTACGAGCAGTACTTC; CDR3: CAIPGTANSYEQYF; size: .; V: TRBV7-2; J: TRBJ2-7; D: .
DNA: TGTGCCAGCAGCTTGGGGCTTGCGGGAGTCCCCTACGAGCAGTACTTC; CDR3: CASSLGLAGVPYEQYF; size: once; V: TRBV5-5; J: TRBJ2-7; D: TRBD2
DNA: TGTGCCAGCAGCTTAGCGCTTGGGGCTCCCCTAACTGAAGCTTTCTTT; CDR3: CASSLALGAPLTEAFF; size: .; V: TRBV7-9; J: TRBJ1-1; D: .
DNA: TGTGCCAGCAGCACCGCCGGCGGCCCCTACGAGCAGTACTTC; CDR3: CASSTAGGPYEQYF; size: once; V: TRBV4-2; J: TRBJ2-7; D: .
DNA: TGTGCCAGCAGCTTAGTAGCGGGACAGAACAACAATGAGCAGTTCTTC; CDR3: CASSLVAGQNNNEQFF; size: .; V: TRBV7-9; J: TRBJ2-1; D: .
DNA: TGTGCCATCAGTGAGGGACCGAACACTGAAGCTTTCTTT; CDR3: CAISEGPNTEAFF; size: once; V: TRBV10-3; J: TRBJ1-1; D: .
DNA: TGTGCCAGCAGTGCGCGGACTTCGGCAAACACTGAAGCTTTCTTT; CDR3: CASSARTSANTEAFF; size: .; V: TRBV7-9; J: TRBJ1-1; D: .
DNA: TGCGCCAGCAGCTTTGACAGGGGGTCCTACGAGCAGTACTTC; CDR3: CASSFDRGSYEQYF; size: .; V: TRBV4-1; J: TRBJ2-7; D: TRBD1
DNA: TGTGCCAGCAGTTTGGATCGACAATTGGGTCAGCCCCAGCATTTT; CDR3: CASSLDRQLGQPQHF; size: .; V: TRBV28; J: TRBJ1-5; D: .
DNA: TGCAGCGTTGTGGACAGGGGGATAGATACGCAGTATTTT; CDR3: CSVVDRGIDTQYF; size: once; V: TRBV29-1; J: TRBJ2-3; D: TRBD1
DNA: TGTGCCAGCTCTCCGCTTGAGGCTAGCGGGGAGACCCAGTACTTC; CDR3: CASSPLEASGETQYF; size: .; V: TRBV6-1; J: TRBJ2-5; D: TRBD2
DNA: TGTGCCACCAAAGAGGAGGACAGGGCGAACACTGAAGCTTTCTTT; CDR3: CATKEEDRANTEAFF; size: .; V: TRBV19; J: TRBJ1-1; D: TRBD1
DNA: TGTGCCAGCAGCTTAAGAGTCTCGGGGTACACAGATACGCAGTATTTT; CDR3: CASSLRVSGYTDTQYF; size: .; V: TRBV5-8; J: TRBJ2-3; D: .
DNA: TGTGCCAGCACCGTGGGGGGGGCGCGCGACAATGAGCAGTTCTTC; CDR3: CASTVGGARDNEQFF; size: .; V: TRBV2; J: TRBJ2-1; D: .
DNA: TGTGCCAGCAGCGTGACGGGGAGGGTCACAGATACGCAGTATTTT; CDR3: CASSVTGRVTDTQYF; size: .; V: TRBV9; J: TRBJ2-3; D: TRBD2
DNA: TGTGCCAGCAGTGAATGGACATTGAACACTGAAGCTTTCTTT; CDR3: CASSEWTLNTEAFF; size: .; V: TRBV6-1; J: TRBJ1-1; D: .
DNA: TGTGCCAGCAGCTTAGCCCCCTTAGCGGGGAGCACAGATACGCAGTATTTT; CDR3: CASSLAPLAGSTDTQYF; size: .; V: TRBV7-9; J: TRBJ2-3; D: TRBD2
DNA: TGTGCCAGCAGCTTTTACCAAGAGACCCAGTACTTC; CDR3: CASSFYQETQYF; size: .; V: TRBV11-2; J: TRBJ2-5; D: .
DNA: TGTGCCAGCAGTGGACAGGGGTACACTGAAGCTTTCTTT; CDR3: CASSGQGYTEAFF; size: .; V: TRBV27; J: TRBJ1-1; D: TRBD1
DNA: TGTGCCAGCAGCTCCCCCCCAGACAGACATCTTAACTATGGCTACACCTTC; CDR3: CASSSPPDRHLNYGYTF; size: .; V: TRBV7-9; J: TRBJ1-2; D: .
DNA: TGTGCCAGCAGGGACAGGAGCTATGGCTACACCTTC; CDR3: CASRDRSYGYTF; size: .; V: TRBV27; J: TRBJ1-2; D: TRBD1
DNA: TGTGCCAGCAGCCTGAGGGGTTTACCCCTCCACTTT; CDR3: CASSLRGLPLHF; size: once; V: TRBV5-5; J: TRBJ1-6; D: .
DNA: TGTGCCAGCAGCCCCAGTAGGAACTATGGCTACACCTTC; CDR3: CASSPSRNYGYTF; size: .; V: TRBV27; J: TRBJ1-2; D: .
DNA: TGTGCCAGCAGTTGGTCCATGAACACTGAAGCTTTCTTT; CDR3: CASSWSMNTEAFF; size: .; V: TRBV27; J: TRBJ1-1; D: .
DNA: TGTGCCAGCAGTGGATGGGAGACAGGGAATGAAAAACTGTTTTTT; CDR3: CASSGWETGNEKLFF; size: once; V: TRBV27; J: TRBJ1-4; D: TRBD1
DNA: TGTGCCAGCAGTTCCCCAGACAGGGGATACTCCTACGAGCAGTACTTC; CDR3: CASSSPDRGYSYEQYF; size: .; V: TRBV28; J: TRBJ2-7; D: TRBD1
DNA: TGTGCCAGCAGCACGAGCGACGGTAGCTCCTACGAGCAGTACTTC; CDR3: CASSTSDGSSYEQYF; size: .; V: TRBV7-6; J: TRBJ2-7; D: .
DNA: TGCGCCAGCAGCCAAGAGACCCGGACAGGACAAGAGACCCAGTACTTC; CDR3: CASSQETRTGQETQYF; size: .; V: TRBV4-1; J: TRBJ2-5; D: TRBD1